This TCR beta chain was recovered during a study of blood T cell repertoires in COVID-19. On the study more broadly: Material from acute and convalescent COVID-19 was sourced from the United States, Italy and Spain. The analysed material was cDNA or gDNA that came from T cells, B-cell-depleted T cells, or PBMCs.

The CDR3 extends over 14 amino acids. Germline CDR1 MNHEY, CDR2 SVGAGI. Trimming removed 3 bases from V and 2 bases from J, with 8 bases in between. Data came from immunoSEQ multiplex PCR; TCRdb stores just in-frame clones and leaves some out. This repertoire shows fewer than 250,000 clones, about 93% found once; its top ten account for about 0.8%. During active infection, Seattle patients enrolled and were then monitored through disease. Sample: peripheral blood. This TCR was recovered from a man aged 25 to 40 with COVID-19, enrolled during active disease. The chain uses TRBV6-5 and TRBJ1-5; tentatively, D is TRBD1 (5 bases). The CDR3 DNA reads TGTGCCAGCAGTTATCAGGGTGGCAATCAGCCCCAGCATTTT. This encodes CASSYQGGNQPQHF.